Each of the 17 T cell receptor beta chains below was sequenced from the same sample in a study of CD8 T cells in Susac syndrome. Random hexamers served to reverse transcribe roughly 0.5 to 1 ug RNA. TCRdb fed the immunoSEQ multiplex PCR reads into MiXCR, producing one record per CDR3 protein. This table has some 260,000 distinct CDR3 sequences, approximately 84% appearing once. Source material: CD8+ T cells from PBMCs. These receptor sequences come from a human donor with multiple sclerosis.

The J gene is TRBJ2-7, the V gene TRBV20-1, with 9 bases matching TRBD2. After removal of 5 bases from V and 1 base from J, the junction contained 9 bases not matched to a gene. The CDR3 totals 15 residues. Germline-derived CDR1 and CDR2 are DFQATT and SNEGSKA (reference sequence). DNA of the CDR3: TGCAGTGCTGATGATGAAGCGGGAGGTTCCTACGAGCAGTACTTC. It is translated as CSADDEAGGSYEQYF.

This chain connects TRBV27 to TRBJ2-2, with a tentative D call TRBD2 (5 bases). The CDR3 covers 12 residues. Germline CDR1 and CDR2: MNHEY and SMNVEV (reference sequence). Trimming shortened V by 3 bases and J by 7 bases, and 6 bases separated the two germline ends. Written as DNA, the CDR3 is TGTGCCAGCAGTTTTCGGGGCGGGGAGCTGTTTTTT. It is translated as CASSFRGGELFF.

This clonotype was observed a few times. V usage is TRBV7-9 and J usage is TRBJ2-7; possible D gene TRBD2, 6 bases. The CDR3 is 13 amino acids. Looked up from germline, CDR1 is SEHNR and CDR2 is FQNEAQ (reference sequence). V lost 0 bases and J lost 5, with 8 bases in between. The DNA for the CDR3 is TGTGCCAGCAGCTTAGCGGGAGGCCACGAGCAGTACTTC. It is translated as CASSLAGGHEQYF.

The chain couples TRBV7-9 to TRBJ1-1, with 7 bases that match TRBD1. The CDR3 loop spans 14 amino acids. Germline lookup yields CDR1 SEHNR and CDR2 FQNEAQ (reference sequence). With 6 bases clipped from V and 6 bases from J, the junction kept 10 bases outside the gene matches. CDR3 DNA: TGTGCCAGCAGAGATGAACAGGGGCTAGCTGAAGCTTTCTTT. Translation gives CASRDEQGLAEAFF.

V is TRBV4-1 and J is TRBJ1-4, with no clear D. In germline, CDR1 is MGHRA, CDR2 YSYEKL. The V end was cut by 0 bases, the J end by 11 bases, with 16 bases between. CDR3 length: 15 residues. The CDR3 is CASSQETVLMRKLFF. The CDR3 DNA sequence: TGCGCCAGCAGCCAAGAGACGGTTTTAATGAGGAAACTGTTTTTT.

The V gene is TRBV9, the J gene TRBJ2-3; a weak D match, TRBD2 (6 bases). CDR3 length equals 15 residues. V was clipped by 1 base and J by 2 bases, with 11 bases between them. Germline lookup yields CDR1 SGDLS and CDR2 YYNGEE. The CDR3 nucleotides read TGTGCCAGCAGCGTATGGGGGGAAGTCACAGATACGCAGTATTTT. This translates into CASSVWGEVTDTQYF.

The CDR3, as DNA: TGTGCCAGCAGCCAAGATAGCATCGGACTAGCGGGAGTGGGGAATGAGCAGTTCTTC. Its translation is CASSQDSIGLAGVGNEQFF. The rearrangement joins TRBV3-1 to TRBJ2-1, with TRBD2 matching over 13 bases. This CDR3 is built from 19 residues. Germline trimming cut 0 bases from V and 7 bases from J; bases unmatched to any gene: 12. Germline CDR1 is LGHDT and CDR2 is YNNKEL (reference sequence).

J is TRBJ2-5 and V is TRBV29-1; D might be TRBD1 or TRBD2, each matching 5 bases. The CDR3 sequence is 14 residues long. V shed 2 bases and J shed 3 bases, with 13 bases lying between them. Germline CDR1 reads SQVTM; CDR2 reads ANQGSEA. CDR3 DNA: TGCAGCGTTGAATCTCGGGGCAGGGAAGAGACCCAGTACTTC. It translates to CSVESRGREETQYF.

In this sample, this clonotype turned up once. The chain links TRBV11-2 to TRBJ2-2; weak D call: TRBD1 (5 bases). This CDR3 is 14 amino acids long. The germline V gene encodes CDR1 SGHAT and CDR2 FQNNGV. The ends were cut back, 5 bases at V and 7 bases at J, with 14 bases in the middle. As DNA, the CDR3 is TGTGCCAGCAGCCCGGGCAGGGCGATCGGGGAGCTGTTTTTT. Amino acids: CASSPGRAIGELFF.

The chain recombines TRBV7-9 with TRBJ2-7, with D unclear. Looked up from germline, CDR1 is SEHNR and CDR2 is FQNEAQ (reference sequence). This CDR3 is 16 amino acids long. Trimming cost V 2 bases and J 5 bases, with 19 bases left between them. The CDR3: CASSLNGWPVRNEQYF. The CDR3 bases are TGTGCCAGCAGCTTAAACGGTTGGCCGGTAAGGAACGAGCAGTACTTC.

This clonotype was counted a single time. This chain connects TRBV28 to TRBJ2-7; D possibly corresponds to TRBD2 (5 bases). The V gene's germline CDR1 is MDHEN and CDR2 SYDVKM. Trimming pared 3 bases from V and 4 bases from J, leaving 13 bases between. The CDR3 has 14 amino acids. The CDR3 here is CASSFTGEMYEQYF. CDR3 DNA sequence: TGTGCCAGCAGTTTTACCGGGGAAATGTACGAGCAGTACTTC.

The genes are TRBV9 and TRBJ1-1; possible D gene TRBD1, 6 bases. V was trimmed by 7 bases and J by 5 bases, leaving 15 bases between them. Per the germline V gene, CDR1 is SGDLS and CDR2 is YYNGEE. The CDR3 covers 13 residues. The CDR3 here is CASVGTSGTEAFF. Here the CDR3 DNA reads TGTGCCAGCGTAGGGACATCGGGAACTGAAGCTTTCTTT. Complete variable domain (other parts from reference TRBV9 and TRBJ1-1): DSGVTQTPKHLITATGQRVTLRCSPRSGDLSVYWYQQSLDQGLQFLIQYYNGEERAKGNILERFSAQQFPDLHSELNLSSLELGDSALYFCASVGTSGTEAFFGQGTRLTVV.

The chain joins TRBV24-1 to TRBJ2-5, with D unresolved. Trimming stripped 3 bases from V and 4 bases from J, with 11 bases between. The length of the CDR3 is 14 residues. Looked up from germline, CDR1 is KGHDR and CDR2 is SFDVKD. This chain's CDR3 is CATSDTQDRETQYF. In DNA, the CDR3 is TGTGCCACCAGTGATACCCAGGACCGAGAGACCCAGTACTTC.

This sequence joins TRBV6-1 and TRBJ1-2; D is unresolved. CDR1 and CDR2 from the germline V gene are MNHNS and SASEGT. The length of the CDR3 is 16 residues. The V and J ends lost 1 base and 3 bases respectively, with 15 bases between them. The CDR3 DNA reads as TGTGCCAGCAGTGAAGTTTTGGGGAAAAATTACTATGGCTACACCTTC. Its protein is CASSEVLGKNYYGYTF.

Comments on this clonotype: One end of the junction does not line up with germline, which may come from a read error. The V call is TRBV28, the J call TRBJ2-7; 11 nucleotides match TRBD2. Germline assignment: CDR1 MDHEN and CDR2 SYDVKM. The CDR3 consists of 15 residues. The CDR3 bases are TGTGCCAGCAGTCAAACTAGCGGGAGCTCCCACGAGCAGTACTTC. Residues: CASSQTSGSSHEQYF.

This chain uses TRBV11-2 with TRBJ2-6; TRBD1 matches at 8 bases. Trimming removed 1 base from V and 0 bases from J; junction bases left unmatched: 5. The CDR3 totals 18 residues. The V gene's germline CDR1 is SGHAT and CDR2 FQNNGV. This chain's CDR3 is CASSLVAGGASGANVLTF. Here the CDR3 DNA reads TGTGCCAGCAGCTTAGTTGCAGGGGGCGCCTCTGGGGCCAACGTCCTGACTTTC.

This clonotype was seen more than once but under ten times. This chain joins TRBV6-5 and TRBJ2-1; 14 bases agree with TRBD2. Trimming at V came to 4 bases and at J to 7 bases, leaving 3 bases not matched to a gene. In germline, CDR1 is MNHEY, CDR2 SVGAGI. The CDR3 has 15 amino acids. The CDR3 spells CASSSGLAGGNEQFF. The DNA of the CDR3 is TGTGCCAGCAGTTCAGGACTAGCGGGAGGTAATGAGCAGTTCTTC.